The rows below give T cell receptor beta chains drawn from one sample of a study of blood T cell repertoires in COVID-19. Repertoires were generated with immunoSEQ multiplex PCR, while TCRdb's copy carries only in-frame clones and drops some. The profile covers about 360,000 clones, with more than 75% appearing a single time and around 1% taken by the ten largest. Sequenced sample: peripheral blood. The receptors shown here come from a human donor with acute or convalescent COVID-19. The donor label of this sample is uncertain. Each CDR3 is given with its conserved first and last residue. The D gene is left open where the match is weak. Rows give clone size only sometimes, using once, few, many, or a class for an expanded clone.

CDR3,DNA,V,length,size,J,D
CASSLISVNTEAFF,TGTGCCAGCAGTTTAATATCAGTTAACACTGAAGCTTTCTTT,TRBV28,14,-,TRBJ1-1,-
CASSESGTFNYGYTF,TGTGCCAGCAGTGAAAGTGGGACATTTAACTATGGCTACACCTTC,TRBV2,15,few,TRBJ1-2,-
CASSKNRGQGTGELFF,TGCGCCAGCAGCAAGAACAGGGGGCAGGGAACCGGGGAGCTGTTTTTT,TRBV5-1,16,-,TRBJ2-2,TRBD1
CASTIGEYEQYF,TGTGCCAGCACCATAGGGGAATACGAGCAGTACTTC,TRBV7-9,12,-,TRBJ2-7,-
CATGLGQGNSNQPQHF,TGTGCCACCGGATTAGGACAGGGCAATAGCAATCAGCCCCAGCATTTT,TRBV24-1,16,-,TRBJ1-5,TRBD1
CASSGNRGLNEQYF,TGTGCCAGCAGTGGGAACAGGGGGCTGAACGAGCAGTACTTC,TRBV2,14,-,TRBJ2-7,TRBD1
CAADRGQSIGNTEAFF,TGTGCCGCGGATAGGGGACAGTCCATTGGGAACACTGAAGCTTTCTTT,TRBV2,16,-,TRBJ1-1,TRBD1
CASREGGEWNQPQHF,TGTGCCAGCAGGGAGGGGGGGGAGTGGAATCAGCCCCAGCATTTT,TRBV6-5,15,-,TRBJ1-5,-
CASSPGGIGTGELFF,TGTGCCAGCAGCCCCGGGGGGATAGGGACCGGGGAGCTGTTTTTT,TRBV4-2,15,-,TRBJ2-2,TRBD2
CASSPPSRATEAFF,TGTGCCAGCTCACCACCGTCCAGGGCTACTGAAGCTTTCTTT,TRBV18,14,-,TRBJ1-1,-
CASSYSRADYGYTF,TGTGCCAGCAGTTACTCCAGGGCGGACTATGGCTACACCTTC,TRBV6-6,14,-,TRBJ1-2,-
CASSFGRTDSYEQYF,TGTGCCAGCAGCTTCGGAAGGACAGACTCCTACGAGCAGTACTTC,TRBV7-4,15,-,TRBJ2-7,-
CASSRVAGSEQYF,TGTGCCAGCAGTCGCGTAGCGGGATCCGAGCAGTACTTC,TRBV2,13,-,TRBJ2-7,TRBD2
CSARGSGANVLTF,TGCAGCGCACGAGGCTCTGGGGCCAACGTCCTGACTTTC,TRBV29-1,13,once,TRBJ2-6,-
CASRYSPAGTGAGEQYF,TGCGCCAGCAGATATTCCCCCGCCGGGACAGGGGCGGGGGAGCAGTACTTC,TRBV5-1,17,few,TRBJ2-7,TRBD1
CASRPTGTNSPLHF,TGTGCCAGCAGACCGACAGGGACAAATTCACCCCTCCACTTT,TRBV28,14,-,TRBJ1-6,TRBD1
CASSKGQGVGTGELFF,TGTGCCAGCAGTAAGGGACAGGGGGTAGGCACCGGGGAGCTGTTTTTT,TRBV2,16,few,TRBJ2-2,TRBD1
CSASGGTVSNQPQHF,TGCAGTGCTAGTGGCGGGACCGTTAGCAATCAGCCCCAGCATTTT,TRBV20-1,15,-,TRBJ1-5,-
CAIREWDYNEQFF,TGTGCCATTCGGGAGTGGGACTACAATGAGCAGTTCTTC,TRBV10-3,13,-,TRBJ2-1,-
CATSREAGFTNYGYTF,TGTGCCACCAGCAGAGAAGCAGGCTTTACAAACTATGGCTACACCTTC,TRBV15,16,-,TRBJ1-2,-
CASSIAGTGGYTIYF,TGTGCCAGCAGCATCGCGGGGACAGGGGGCTACACCATATATTTT,TRBV5-5,15,-,TRBJ1-3,TRBD1
CASQVTFKANQPQHF,TGTGCCAGTCAGGTAACTTTCAAGGCCAATCAGCCCCAGCATTTT,TRBV6-5,15,-,TRBJ1-5,-
CASRIGTDNEQFF,TGCGCCAGCAGAATCGGGACAGACAATGAGCAGTTCTTC,TRBV5-1,13,-,TRBJ2-1,TRBD1
CASRSSGGLANERNNEQFF,TGCGCCAGCAGATCTTCAGGGGGGTTAGCAAACGAGCGCAACAATGAGCAGTTCTTC,TRBV5-1,19,-,TRBJ2-1,-
CASSYRLSPNEKLFF,TGCGCCAGCAGCTACCGACTGAGCCCAAATGAAAAACTGTTTTTT,TRBV5-1,15,-,TRBJ1-4,-
CSTSLDSFSTDTQYF,TGCAGCACGTCGCTGGACAGTTTTAGCACAGATACGCAGTATTTT,TRBV29-1,15,once,TRBJ2-3,-
CASSVPGTGIQGQYF,TGTGCCAGCAGCGTACCCGGGACAGGGATTCAGGGGCAGTACTTC,TRBV28,15,-,TRBJ2-7,TRBD1
CASSVGVLADYEQYF,TGTGCCAGCAGCGTAGGGGTTCTAGCGGACTACGAGCAGTACTTC,TRBV9,15,-,TRBJ2-7,TRBD2
CASSMGTGVNEKLFF,TGTGCCAGTAGTATGGGAACAGGAGTAAATGAAAAACTGTTTTTT,TRBV19,15,-,TRBJ1-4,-
CASSIDHSSGANVLTF,TGTGCCAGTAGTATAGATCACTCCTCTGGGGCCAACGTCCTGACTTTC,TRBV19,16,-,TRBJ2-6,-
CASRQGQGTDTQYF,TGCGCCAGCAGACAAGGTCAGGGCACAGATACGCAGTATTTT,TRBV5-1,14,-,TRBJ2-3,-
CASSPYPDGGQFF,TGTGCCAGCTCACCATATCCGGACGGGGGGCAGTTCTTC,TRBV18,13,-,TRBJ2-1,-
CASSQDVKGWPQHF,TGTGCCAGCAGCCAAGATGTAAAGGGGTGGCCCCAGCATTTT,TRBV4-2,14,-,TRBJ1-5,-
CATREGVRANSPLHF,TGCGCCACCCGTGAGGGAGTTCGCGCAAATTCACCCCTCCACTTT,TRBV10-2,15,-,TRBJ1-6,-
CASSYYSGTDTQYF,TGCGCCAGCAGCTACTATAGCGGCACAGATACGCAGTATTTT,TRBV5-1,14,once,TRBJ2-3,-
CASSDRWEQYF,TGTGCCAGCTCCGACAGGTGGGAGCAGTACTTC,TRBV6-5,11,-,TRBJ2-7,-
CASSPPGESYTF,TGTGCCAGCAGTCCCCCCGGGGAGAGCTACACCTTC,TRBV6-5,12,-,TRBJ1-2,-
CASSMKGYSYEQYF,TGTGCCAGTAGTATGAAGGGGTACTCCTACGAGCAGTACTTC,TRBV19,14,-,TRBJ2-7,-
CASSIRSTTGSGNGYTF,TGTGCCAGCAGCATACGGTCTACTACAGGGAGCGGAAATGGCTACACCTTC,TRBV13,17,-,TRBJ1-2,-
CASSMGLLGRSGNTIYF,TGTGCCAGTAGTATGGGGCTCCTCGGCAGGTCTGGAAACACCATATATTTT,TRBV19,17,-,TRBJ1-3,-
CASSATWLFTDTQYF,TGTGCCAGCAGTGCGACATGGCTTTTCACAGATACGCAGTATTTT,TRBV2,15,once,TRBJ2-3,-
CASSIIPDQPQHF,TGTGCCAGTAGTATAATACCAGATCAGCCCCAGCATTTT,TRBV19,13,-,TRBJ1-5,-
CASSYRAGIDTQYF,TGTGCCAGTAGTTACAGGGCTGGGATAGATACGCAGTATTTT,TRBV19,14,-,TRBJ2-3,-
CASSVDSLKDGYTF,TGTGCCAGCAGCGTAGATTCCCTAAAAGATGGCTACACCTTC,TRBV9,14,-,TRBJ1-2,-
CASSYLGQGGNSPLHF,TGTGCCAGCAGCTATCTGGGACAGGGAGGTAATTCACCCCTCCACTTT,TRBV7-9,16,once,TRBJ1-6,TRBD1
CASTGDRGPSYEQYF,TGTGCCAGCACCGGTGACAGGGGGCCCTCCTACGAGCAGTACTTC,TRBV6-5,15,-,TRBJ2-7,TRBD1
CASSFQDWNEQFF,TGTGCCAGCAGCTTTCAGGACTGGAATGAGCAGTTCTTC,TRBV7-2,13,-,TRBJ2-1,-
CASSIQRGGGYEKLFF,TGTGCCAGTAGTATACAAAGGGGAGGTGGATATGAAAAACTGTTTTTT,TRBV19,16,-,TRBJ1-4,-
CASSQALLAGGLNEQFF,TGTGCCAGCAGCCAAGCCCTACTAGCGGGGGGGCTAAATGAGCAGTTCTTC,TRBV14,17,-,TRBJ2-1,TRBD2
CSASYRGRDGYTF,TGCAGTGCTAGTTACAGGGGGCGGGATGGCTACACCTTC,TRBV20-1,13,-,TRBJ1-2,TRBD1
CASRTGDTNQPQHF,TGTGCCAGCAGGACAGGGGATACTAATCAGCCCCAGCATTTT,TRBV27,14,-,TRBJ1-5,TRBD1
CASSRGTTRKTYEQYF,TGTGCCAGCAGCCGGGGGACGACTAGAAAGACCTACGAGCAGTACTTC,TRBV3-1/TRBV3-2,16,-,TRBJ2-7,-
CASRVQGVSGNTIYF,TGTGCCAGCAGGGTACAGGGGGTGTCTGGAAACACCATATATTTT,TRBV2,15,-,TRBJ1-3,TRBD1